This TCR beta chain comes out of a study of Graves' ophthalmopathy and Graves' hyperthyroidism (dated by TCRdb to 2017 to 2018). Context from the whole study: Peripheral blood was collected before any treatment was given, at the time of initial diagnosis. To tell Graves' ophthalmopathy apart from Graves' hyperthyroidism, and to predict which patients would progress to ophthalmopathy, the study relied on TCR beta repertoire signatures. In total, around 130 blood samples were TCR-sequenced: under 45 ophthalmopathy, roughly 77 hyperthyroidism and some 17 hyperthyroidism-to-ophthalmopathy patients. A discovery set of 90 to 100 patients (about 45 ophthalmopathy, fewer than 60 stable hyperthyroidism) was enrolled to explore V-J signatures distinguishing ophthalmopathy from hyperthyroidism. The independent validation cohort included under 20 hyperthyroidism patients plus 17 patients who later progressed from hyperthyroidism to ophthalmopathy. T-cell repertoires of thyroid tissue and blood were compared in 5 or 6 hyperthyroidism patients. Once sampling was done, hyperthyroidism patients were given methimazole at a starting dose of 30 mg daily, while ophthalmopathy patients were given high-dose intravenous methylprednisolone.

TCR beta CDR3 regions were amplified from RNA transcripts for repertoire sequencing. The first round of RT-PCR was done with HTBI primers and the Qiagen OneStep RT-PCR kit, and was followed by a second round of multiplex PCR, then size selection and purification. Libraries were sequenced on an Illumina HiSeq2000 using paired-end 100 bp reads. The study's processing was this. SOAPnuke was used for read processing, and reads with adapters, uncalled bases, a mean Phred below 15, or no exact constant-primer or identifier match were discarded. COPE v1.2.5 was used to merge high-quality paired reads. Clonotypes were defined as unique nucleotide sequences and were aligned to IMGT TRB V, D and J references using MiTCR v1.1. The analysis was limited to V-J combinations with a frequency above 0.0001, which together covered approximately 99% of repertoires. For each V-J combination, a TCR clonal expansion and chaos score was defined as F50 clonal expansion divided by the chaos observed in the TCRdist matrix. Features were reduced by Welch's t-statistics and random forest to 10 to 15 V-J combinations, which fed a naive Bayes classifier. Thyroid-blood repertoire similarity was quantified with the Morisita-Horn index. TCRdb reanalyzed the raw reads on its own, using fastp at Q25 for trimming and MiXCR for clone calling, and kept in-frame beta chains. Each entry merges the rows of one CDR3 protein and shows their most common DNA and genes. The V and J calls were not made by the authors but by TCRdb's processing. This sample has 500,000 to 800,000 distinct CDR3 sequences in its table, and more than 40% of those were observed once. The ten top clones hold 2.5% to 3.5% of the sample.

Spanning cysteine to phenylalanine, the CDR3 consists of 15 amino acids. The kept DNA is CDR3 alone, 45 bases in frame from the first base. As encoded in the germline V gene, CDR1 is SNHLY while CDR2 is FYNNEI. The junction shows trimming of 3 bases on V and 7 bases on J, plus 13 bases between the germline ends. Of note for this clonotype: It has no known antigen specificity. This could be a read error, since a much larger clone is one nucleotide away.

The research as a whole found: In validation, the model predicted ophthalmopathy progression with roughly 68% sensitivity and about 77% specificity; 12 predicted patients were CT-confirmed with GO in a median of around 6 months. The 13-signature model separated ophthalmopathy from stable hyperthyroidism with approximately 90% sensitivity and 81% to 82% specificity in cross-validation, and 80%/75% in the test set. No statistical method was used to predetermine the sample size, and group allocation was not hidden from the investigators. Most expanded thyroid clonotypes with frequency above 0.001 were also detected in blood, suggesting blood repertoires may reflect the thyroid immune response.

The ophthalmopathy patients had moderately to severely active disease, with a Clinical Activity Score of 3 or higher, a NOSPECS grade of 4 or higher, and a disease duration of less than 3 months. Patients with other autoimmune diseases, uncontrolled infections, pregnancy or lactation were excluded. Diagnosis relied on clinical symptoms, serum thyroxine, TRAb, thyroid ultrasound and orbital computed tomography. Ficoll-Paque density gradient centrifugation was used to isolate PBMCs from around 10 ml of fresh peripheral blood. Total RNA was extracted with Trizol reagent and quality-checked on an Agilent 2100 Bioanalyzer.

The sample comprised peripheral blood. The receptor was derived from an adult man with Graves' ophthalmopathy. This chain is built from TRBV2 and TRBJ1-6; no confident D gene assignment can be made. The nucleotide sequence reads TGTGCCAGCAGTGAGGGGATTCCTACGAATTCACCCCTCCACTTT. Its coded protein is CASSEGIPTNSPLHF. Extended through the reference TRBV2 and TRBJ1-6 proteins, this CDR3 yields the full variable domain: EPEVTQTPSHQVTQMGQEVILRCVPISNHLYFYWYRQILGQKVEFLVSFYNNEISEKSEIFDDQFSVERPDGSNFTLKIRSTKLEDSAMYFCASSEGIPTNSPLHFGNGTRLTVT.